This T cell receptor (beta chain) derives from a study of T cells in Graves' hyperthyroidism and ophthalmopathy. As to this clonotype: Its specificity is not known.

Study outcomes and limitations: Ophthalmopathy could be told apart from stable hyperthyroidism with a 13 V-J model.

The germline V gene has CDR1 SEHNR and CDR2 FQNEAQ (reference sequence). The CDR3 contains 16 residues. The ends were cut back, 3 bases at V and 4 bases at J, with 18 bases in the middle. The investigators amplified TCR beta CDR3 regions from RNA transcripts. The HTBI primer set served for first-round RT-PCR of the TCR CDR3. One entry per CDR3 protein, called by TCRdb with MiXCR from the multiplex PCR reads. The sample shows about 180,000 distinct CDR3 sequences, 15% to 20% of them seen only once. This TCR came from a woman aged 50 to 60 with Graves' hyperthyroidism. Sequenced: blood. The V call is TRBV7-9, the J call TRBJ1-1, with D possibly TRBD1 on 6 matching bases. The CDR3 here is CASSLGFTGPSTEAFF. CDR3 sequence (DNA): TGTGCCAGCAGCTTGGGGTTTACAGGGCCGAGCACTGAAGCTTTCTTT.